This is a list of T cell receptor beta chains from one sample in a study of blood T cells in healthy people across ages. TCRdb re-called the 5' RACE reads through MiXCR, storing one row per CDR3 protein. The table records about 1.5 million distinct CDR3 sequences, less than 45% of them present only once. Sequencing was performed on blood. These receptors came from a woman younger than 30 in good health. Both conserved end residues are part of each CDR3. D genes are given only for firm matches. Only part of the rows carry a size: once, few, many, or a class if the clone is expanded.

cdr3_aa: CASSLGPGRTQETQYF
cdr3_nt: TGCGCCAGCAGCTTGGGGCCGGGACGGACACAAGAGACCCAGTACTTC
clone_size: .
j_call: TRBJ2-5
d_call: .
v_call: TRBV5-1

cdr3_aa: CASSKDRGITEAFF
cdr3_nt: TGTGCCAGCAGTAAGGACAGGGGAATTACTGAAGCTTTCTTT
clone_size: .
j_call: TRBJ1-1
d_call: TRBD1
v_call: TRBV6-5

cdr3_aa: CASNPVGTDYYGYTF
cdr3_nt: TGTGCCAGCAACCCAGTCGGGACAGACTACTATGGCTACACCTTC
clone_size: .
j_call: TRBJ1-2
d_call: TRBD1
v_call: TRBV6-1

cdr3_aa: CSALRSSGSIETQYF
cdr3_nt: TGCAGTGCCTTAAGGTCTAGCGGGAGTATAGAGACCCAGTACTTC
clone_size: few
j_call: TRBJ2-5
d_call: TRBD2
v_call: TRBV20-1

cdr3_aa: CSIVGPDKHRAQYF
cdr3_nt: TGCAGCATAGTTGGGCCGGATAAGCATAGAGCCCAGTACTTC
clone_size: .
j_call: TRBJ2-7
d_call: .
v_call: TRBV29-1

cdr3_aa: CSVERGREVNNEQFF
cdr3_nt: TGCAGCGTCGAGCGGGGGCGGGAGGTTAACAATGAGCAGTTCTTC
clone_size: once
j_call: TRBJ2-1
d_call: TRBD2
v_call: TRBV29-1

cdr3_aa: CASSLDADRYNEQFF
cdr3_nt: TGCGCCAGCAGCTTGGACGCCGACAGATACAATGAGCAGTTCTTC
clone_size: many
j_call: TRBJ2-1
d_call: .
v_call: TRBV5-1

cdr3_aa: CASSRGTGGVDEQFF
cdr3_nt: TGCGCCAGCAGCCGAGGGACAGGGGGCGTGGATGAGCAGTTCTTC
clone_size: .
j_call: TRBJ2-1
d_call: TRBD1
v_call: TRBV4-3

cdr3_aa: CSGRQGDQPQHF
cdr3_nt: TGCAGTGGGCGTCAGGGGGATCAGCCCCAGCATTTT
clone_size: .
j_call: TRBJ1-5
d_call: TRBD1
v_call: TRBV20-1

cdr3_aa: CSARDRATSNQPQHF
cdr3_nt: TGCAGTGCTAGAGATCGAGCTACTAGCAATCAGCCCCAGCATTTT
clone_size: .
j_call: TRBJ1-5
d_call: .
v_call: TRBV20-1

cdr3_aa: CSAGRVGLETQYF
cdr3_nt: TGCAGTGCTGGCAGGGTTGGGTTGGAGACCCAGTACTTC
clone_size: few
j_call: TRBJ2-5
d_call: .
v_call: TRBV20-1

cdr3_aa: CASSSPGLGKHGDTQYF
cdr3_nt: TGTGCCAGCAGCTCCCCTGGGCTGGGGAAGCATGGAGATACGCAGTATTTT
clone_size: few
j_call: TRBJ2-3
d_call: .
v_call: TRBV13

cdr3_aa: CASSVEDSLYGYTF
cdr3_nt: TGTGCCAGCAGCGTAGAGGACAGCCTTTATGGCTACACCTTC
clone_size: .
j_call: TRBJ1-2
d_call: .
v_call: TRBV9

cdr3_aa: CASRELGSGYTF
cdr3_nt: TGTGCCAGCAGGGAACTGGGAAGTGGCTACACCTTC
clone_size: .
j_call: TRBJ1-2
d_call: .
v_call: TRBV28

cdr3_aa: CASSQDRSQRYNEQYF
cdr3_nt: TGCGCCAGCAGCCAAGATCGGTCGCAACGGTACAATGAGCAGTACTTC
clone_size: .
j_call: TRBJ2-7
d_call: .
v_call: TRBV4-1

cdr3_aa: CASSQGGADSNQPQHF
cdr3_nt: TGTGCCAGTAGCCAAGGGGGGGCGGATAGCAATCAGCCCCAGCATTTT
clone_size: few
j_call: TRBJ1-5
d_call: .
v_call: TRBV3-1

cdr3_aa: CSAGRGSGNTIYF
cdr3_nt: TGCAGTGCCGGCCGGGGTTCTGGAAACACCATATATTTT
clone_size: .
j_call: TRBJ1-3
d_call: .
v_call: TRBV20-1

cdr3_aa: CASYRDLAIHEQYF
cdr3_nt: TGTGCCAGCTACCGTGACCTAGCGATCCACGAGCAGTACTTC
clone_size: few
j_call: TRBJ2-7
d_call: .
v_call: TRBV28

cdr3_aa: CASSSLLAGEGEDIQYF
cdr3_nt: TGTGCCAGCAGCTCGCTTCTAGCGGGAGAGGGGGAGGACATTCAGTACTTC
clone_size: once
j_call: TRBJ2-4
d_call: TRBD2
v_call: TRBV7-2

cdr3_aa: CASSPAGRDAFYEQYF
cdr3_nt: TGTGCCAGCAGCCCGGCCGGTCGGGACGCTTTCTACGAGCAGTACTTC
clone_size: few
j_call: TRBJ2-7
d_call: .
v_call: TRBV7-9

cdr3_aa: CASRAGSALYNEQYF
cdr3_nt: TGTGCCAGCAGAGCGGGCAGTGCCCTCTACAATGAGCAGTACTTC
clone_size: .
j_call: TRBJ2-7
d_call: .
v_call: TRBV6-5

cdr3_aa: CASSEVQISYEQYF
cdr3_nt: TGTGCCAGCAGTGAGGTGCAGATCTCCTACGAGCAGTACTTC
clone_size: few
j_call: TRBJ2-7
d_call: .
v_call: TRBV2

cdr3_aa: CASSEGPAYEQYF
cdr3_nt: TGTGCCAGCAGTGAGGGACCGGCCTACGAGCAGTACTTC
clone_size: many
j_call: TRBJ2-7
d_call: .
v_call: TRBV6-4

cdr3_aa: CASSLVAPDDTQYF
cdr3_nt: TGTGCCAGCAGCTTAGTTGCGCCGGATGATACGCAGTATTTT
clone_size: .
j_call: TRBJ2-3
d_call: .
v_call: TRBV7-2

cdr3_aa: CSVPTGGHFNYGYTF
cdr3_nt: TGCAGCGTGCCAACTGGGGGACACTTTAACTATGGCTACACCTTC
clone_size: .
j_call: TRBJ1-2
d_call: .
v_call: TRBV29-1

cdr3_aa: CASSVGKGSYEQYF
cdr3_nt: TGTGCCAGCAGCGTAGGTAAGGGGTCCTACGAGCAGTACTTC
clone_size: .
j_call: TRBJ2-7
d_call: .
v_call: TRBV9

cdr3_aa: CASRPDAGGPGERFF
cdr3_nt: TGTGCCAGCAGGCCAGATGCGGGGGGGCCGGGTGAGCGGTTCTTC
clone_size: .
j_call: TRBJ2-1
d_call: TRBD2
v_call: TRBV7-2

cdr3_aa: CASSPNILQGLGYTF
cdr3_nt: TGTGCCAGCAGTCCCAACATTTTACAGGGGCTTGGCTACACCTTC
clone_size: .
j_call: TRBJ1-2
d_call: TRBD1
v_call: TRBV3-1

cdr3_aa: CASTPTGFPYEQFF
cdr3_nt: TGTGCCAGCACACCGACGGGATTCCCTTATGAGCAGTTCTTC
clone_size: .
j_call: TRBJ2-1
d_call: .
v_call: TRBV6-2/TRBV6-3

cdr3_aa: CASSRRDRASEQFF
cdr3_nt: TGTGCCAGCAGCAGAAGGGACAGGGCTAGTGAGCAGTTCTTC
clone_size: once
j_call: TRBJ2-1
d_call: TRBD1
v_call: TRBV7-9

cdr3_aa: CASSQDPVNSEQYF
cdr3_nt: TGCGCCAGCAGCCAAGATCCCGTCAATAGTGAGCAGTACTTC
clone_size: .
j_call: TRBJ2-5
d_call: .
v_call: TRBV4-3

cdr3_aa: CASSFRPLETQFF
cdr3_nt: TGTGCCAGCAGCTTCCGGCCTCTTGAGACCCAGTTCTTC
clone_size: .
j_call: TRBJ2-1
d_call: .
v_call: TRBV7-2

cdr3_aa: CASSLPSGVNTEAFF
cdr3_nt: TGTGCCAGCAGTTTGCCATCAGGAGTGAACACTGAAGCTTTCTTT
clone_size: .
j_call: TRBJ1-1
d_call: .
v_call: TRBV28

cdr3_aa: CASSIRDRAYEQYF
cdr3_nt: TGCGCCAGCAGCATTCGGGACAGAGCCTACGAGCAGTACTTC
clone_size: few
j_call: TRBJ2-7
d_call: TRBD1
v_call: TRBV5-1

cdr3_aa: CASSQGQGLIIQYF
cdr3_nt: TGTGCCAGCAGCCAAGGACAGGGTTTAATCATTCAGTACTTC
clone_size: .
j_call: TRBJ2-4
d_call: TRBD1
v_call: TRBV3-1

cdr3_aa: CASSESRRYSEAFF
cdr3_nt: TGTGCCAGCAGTGAATCGCGGAGGTATTCTGAAGCTTTCTTT
clone_size: .
j_call: TRBJ1-1
d_call: .
v_call: TRBV25-1

cdr3_aa: CASSPFPRDSKSGANVLTF
cdr3_nt: TGTGCCAGCTCACCATTCCCGAGGGACAGTAAATCTGGGGCCAACGTCCTGACTTTC
clone_size: .
j_call: TRBJ2-6
d_call: TRBD1
v_call: TRBV18

cdr3_aa: CASSYGQGRFPNEKLFF
cdr3_nt: TGCGCCAGCAGCTACGGACAGGGCCGCTTCCCCAATGAAAAACTGTTTTTT
clone_size: .
j_call: TRBJ1-4
d_call: TRBD1
v_call: TRBV4-3

cdr3_aa: CASSFVKNYGYTF
cdr3_nt: TGTGCCAGCAGCTTCGTCAAGAACTATGGCTACACCTTC
clone_size: .
j_call: TRBJ1-2
d_call: .
v_call: TRBV7-9

cdr3_aa: CASSYGAGSHYGYTF
cdr3_nt: TGTGCCAGCAGTTATGGAGCAGGGTCCCACTATGGCTACACCTTC
clone_size: .
j_call: TRBJ1-2
d_call: .
v_call: TRBV6-5

cdr3_aa: CASSQPGQSYNSPLHF
cdr3_nt: TGCGCCAGCAGCCAACCGGGGCAATCCTATAATTCACCCCTCCACTTT
clone_size: few
j_call: TRBJ1-6
d_call: .
v_call: TRBV4-1

cdr3_aa: CASSYSQRRETQYF
cdr3_nt: TGTGCCAGCAGTTACTCCCAACGGCGGGAGACCCAGTACTTC
clone_size: .
j_call: TRBJ2-5
d_call: .
v_call: TRBV6-6

cdr3_aa: CASSQGLAGTEQYF
cdr3_nt: TGTGCCAGCAGCCAGGGACTAGCAGGCACTGAGCAGTACTTC
clone_size: .
j_call: TRBJ2-7
d_call: TRBD2
v_call: TRBV12-3/TRBV12-4

cdr3_aa: CASSLRPRATDTQYF
cdr3_nt: TGTGCCAGCAGCCTACGACCGAGGGCCACAGATACGCAGTATTTT
clone_size: .
j_call: TRBJ2-3
d_call: .
v_call: TRBV21-1

cdr3_aa: CARSSDGTNEKLFF
cdr3_nt: TGTGCCAGAAGCTCGGACGGAACTAATGAAAAACTGTTTTTT
clone_size: .
j_call: TRBJ1-4
d_call: .
v_call: TRBV7-2

cdr3_aa: CAISESRRNTDTQYF
cdr3_nt: TGTGCCATCAGTGAGTCCCGACGTAACACAGATACGCAGTATTTT
clone_size: .
j_call: TRBJ2-3
d_call: .
v_call: TRBV10-3

cdr3_aa: CSARLLKGRDQPQHF
cdr3_nt: TGCAGTGCTCGGCTTTTGAAGGGGCGCGATCAGCCCCAGCATTTT
clone_size: .
j_call: TRBJ1-5
d_call: .
v_call: TRBV20-1

cdr3_aa: CSLVSYNEQYF
cdr3_nt: TGCAGTCTGGTCTCCTACAATGAGCAGTACTTC
clone_size: .
j_call: TRBJ2-7
d_call: .
v_call: TRBV20-1

cdr3_aa: CASSLFRDSTEAFF
cdr3_nt: TGTGCCAGCAGCCTCTTCCGGGACAGCACTGAAGCTTTCTTT
clone_size: .
j_call: TRBJ1-1
d_call: TRBD1
v_call: TRBV7-2

cdr3_aa: CASGARGRESYEQYF
cdr3_nt: TGTGCTAGTGGCGCACGGGGGCGGGAGTCTTACGAGCAGTACTTC
clone_size: .
j_call: TRBJ2-7
d_call: .
v_call: TRBV12-5

cdr3_aa: CSSRGGTGLNEQYF
cdr3_nt: TGCAGTTCAAGAGGAGGGACAGGTCTGAACGAGCAGTACTTC
clone_size: .
j_call: TRBJ2-7
d_call: TRBD1
v_call: TRBV20-1

cdr3_aa: CASSAYRDRGTEAFF
cdr3_nt: TGTGCCAGCAGCGCCTACCGCGACAGGGGCACTGAAGCTTTCTTT
clone_size: .
j_call: TRBJ1-1
d_call: TRBD1
v_call: TRBV7-2

cdr3_aa: CSVEERELGLKGSPSTDTQYF
cdr3_nt: TGCAGCGTTGAAGAGAGGGAATTGGGACTAAAAGGGTCCCCTAGCACAGATACGCAGTATTTT
clone_size: few
j_call: TRBJ2-3
d_call: TRBD2
v_call: TRBV29-1

cdr3_aa: CASSQDDRGWEQYF
cdr3_nt: TGCGCCAGCAGCCAAGATGACAGGGGTTGGGAGCAGTACTTC
clone_size: .
j_call: TRBJ2-5
d_call: TRBD1
v_call: TRBV4-3

cdr3_aa: CASSFNRGHEQFF
cdr3_nt: TGTGCCAGCAGTTTTAACAGGGGGCATGAGCAGTTCTTC
clone_size: many
j_call: TRBJ2-1
d_call: TRBD1
v_call: TRBV27

cdr3_aa: CASSYPNPGQGVKDTQYF
cdr3_nt: TGTGCCAGCAGTTACCCGAATCCCGGACAGGGGGTAAAGGATACGCAGTATTTT
clone_size: .
j_call: TRBJ2-3
d_call: TRBD1
v_call: TRBV6-2/TRBV6-3

cdr3_aa: CSARKTGTNTEAFF
cdr3_nt: TGCAGTGCTAGGAAAACAGGGACAAACACTGAAGCTTTCTTT
clone_size: .
j_call: TRBJ1-1
d_call: .
v_call: TRBV20-1

cdr3_aa: CASSLGGAGNQPQHF
cdr3_nt: TGTGCCAGCAGTTTAGGGGGGGCTGGCAATCAGCCCCAGCATTTT
clone_size: many
j_call: TRBJ1-5
d_call: .
v_call: TRBV28

cdr3_aa: CASSYRQREVTETQYF
cdr3_nt: TGTGCCAGCAGTTACAGACAGCGAGAAGTCACGGAGACCCAGTACTTC
clone_size: .
j_call: TRBJ2-5
d_call: .
v_call: TRBV28